This T cell receptor beta chain was identified during a study of CXCR3-negative and CXCR3-positive naive CD8 T cells. A word on this clonotype: Its specificity is unknown.

Preparation of TRB cDNA libraries relied on 5' RACE carrying UMI labels. With the 5' RACE reads reprocessed, TCRdb shows one record per CDR3 protein and no DNA. This sample lists about 130,000 distinct CDR3 sequences; its ten largest clones have 0.25% to 0.35%. Regarding the study as a whole: CXCR3-positive naive cells carried more hydrophobic TRB CDR3s than CXCR3-negative naive cells did.

Germline V gene sequence: CDR1 MDHEN, CDR2 SYDVKM. The CDR3 is 17 amino acids. This receptor was obtained from a human donor in good health. Some clones in this sample may be carry-over from other donors' samples. The sample was naive CXCR3- CD8+ T cells from blood. Specified subset: CD45RO-CCR7+CD27+CD95- naive CD8+ T cells lacking CXCR3 (TNR3-). The chain carries TRBV28 and TRBJ2-2; TCRdb gives TRBD1 as the D gene, but with no DNA this cannot be confirmed. This CDR3 reads CASRSITGDGMAGELFF.